The T cell receptor (beta chain) described here comes from a study of Graves' ophthalmopathy and Graves' hyperthyroidism. This clonotype has a handful of counts. This CDR3 comprises 14 residues. The germline V and J ends were trimmed by 2 bases and 7 bases, with 14 bases remaining between them. Per germline, CDR1 LGHDT and CDR2 YNNKEL (reference sequence). Excluded: other autoimmune disease, uncontrolled infection, pregnancy or lactation. Diagnoses were established from clinical symptoms, serum thyroxine, TRAb, thyroid ultrasound and orbital computed tomography. TCR beta CDR3 regions were amplified from RNA transcripts. A first-round RT-PCR used HTBI primers, followed by a second-round multiplex PCR. One entry per CDR3 protein results from TCRdb running MiXCR on the multiplex PCR reads. The sample has around 1.1 million distinct CDR3 sequences; approximately 35% are singletons.

Sequencing was carried out using peripheral blood or thyroid tissue (not recorded which). This clonotype was obtained from an adult man with Graves' hyperthyroidism. The genes are TRBV3-1 and TRBJ2-5; D might be TRBD2 (5 bases). DNA for the CDR3: TGTGCCAGCAGCCAATCTAGCCGCAAGGGGACCCAGTACTTC. This sequence encodes CASSQSSRKGTQYF.